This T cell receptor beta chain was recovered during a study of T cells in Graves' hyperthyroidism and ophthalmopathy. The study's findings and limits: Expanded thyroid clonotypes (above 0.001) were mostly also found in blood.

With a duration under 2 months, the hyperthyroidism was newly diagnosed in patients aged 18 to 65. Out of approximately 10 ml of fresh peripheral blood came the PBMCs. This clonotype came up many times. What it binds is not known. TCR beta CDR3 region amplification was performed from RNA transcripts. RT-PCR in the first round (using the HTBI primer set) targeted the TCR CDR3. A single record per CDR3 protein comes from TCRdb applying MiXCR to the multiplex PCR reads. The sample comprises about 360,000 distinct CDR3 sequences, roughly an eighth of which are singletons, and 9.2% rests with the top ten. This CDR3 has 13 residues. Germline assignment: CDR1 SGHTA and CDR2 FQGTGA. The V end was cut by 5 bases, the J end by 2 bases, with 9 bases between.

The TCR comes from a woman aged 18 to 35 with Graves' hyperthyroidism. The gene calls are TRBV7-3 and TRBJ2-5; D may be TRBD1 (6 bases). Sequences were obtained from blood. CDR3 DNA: TGTGCCAGCAGCCGAGGACAGCAAGAGACCCAGTACTTC. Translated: CASSRGQQETQYF. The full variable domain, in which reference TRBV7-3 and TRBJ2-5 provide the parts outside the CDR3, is GAGVSQTPSNKVTEKGKYVELRCDPISGHTALYWYRQSLGQGPEFLIYFQGTGAADDSGLPNDRFFAVRPEGSVSTLKIQRTERGDSAVYLCASSRGQQETQYFGPGTRLLVL.